Following are 4 T cell receptor beta chains from one sample sequenced in a study of T cell clonotyping in hematopoietic cell transplantation. Assay: immunoSEQ multiplex PCR; the TCRdb copy retains only in-frame clones and omits some. The sample has 6,300 or so clones, 85% to 90% seen once. Source: peripheral blood mononuclear cells, taken 180 days after allogeneic stem cell transplant. The receptors were gathered from a female patient aged 50-60 years who had an allogeneic stem cell transplant from an unrelated donor, so the T cells may come from the graft donor. Some clones in this sample may be carry-over from other donors' samples.

CDR3 amino acids: CASSLGEASAYF. The CDR3 coding sequence is TGTGCCAGCAGCTTAGGAGAGGCCTCAGCGTACTTC. V is TRBV7-9 and J is TRBJ2-7, with no clear D. V was shortened by 1 base and J by 12 bases, with 13 bases between the two germline ends. CDR1 is SEHNR and CDR2 is FQNEAQ in the germline V gene (reference sequence). The CDR3 has 12 residues.

The chain combines TRBV29-1 with TRBJ2-6; 10 bases map to TRBD1. Germline CDR1 and CDR2: SQVTM and ANQGSEA. The CDR3 runs 18 residues. After removal of 0 bases from V and 2 bases from J, the junction contained 7 bases not matched to a gene. In DNA form, the CDR3 reads TGCAGCGTTGAAGACCTCCGGGACAGGGGTCCTGGGGCCAACGTCCTGACTTTC. Translated: CSVEDLRDRGPGANVLTF.

The chain joins TRBV10-3 to TRBJ1-1; 8 positions match TRBD1. With V trimmed by 6 bases and J by 5 bases, 2 bases remained unmatched. The CDR3 covers 12 residues. CDR1 ENHRY and CDR2 SYGVKD come from the germline V gene. The CDR3 region is CAISQGATEAFF. CDR3 nucleotide sequence: TGTGCCATCAGCCAGGGGGCAACTGAAGCTTTCTTT.

CDR3 amino acids: CASSNREVVQPQHF. The CDR3 DNA follows: TGTGCCAGTAGCAACAGGGAGGTTGTTCAGCCCCAGCATTTT. This rearrangement joins TRBV19 to TRBJ1-5; weak D call: TRBD1 (6 bases). CDR3 size: 14 residues. Germline lookup yields CDR1 LNHDA and CDR2 SQIVND (reference sequence). Trimming took off 6 bases at V and 6 bases at J, with 15 bases between the two ends.